These 26 T cell receptor beta chains originate from one sample sequenced in a study of neurological immune-mediated disorders. Time point noted: longitudinal time-point 3. TCRdb reprocessed the 5' RACE reads with MiXCR, giving one entry per CDR3 protein. The sample carries about 81,000 distinct CDR3 sequences, roughly 4.3% recorded once. The sample comprised PBMCs. These receptors came from a woman aged 55-69 years with multiple sclerosis.

This clonotype was counted many times. As DNA, the CDR3 is TGTGCCAGCAGCAAGCGGGACAGGGGGACTGAAGCTTTCTTT. Protein sequence: CASSKRDRGTEAFF. The chain uses TRBV21-1 and TRBJ1-1; the listed D gene, TRBD1, was not tested against the DNA. TRBV21-1 is a pseudogene segment. This CDR3 region has 14 residues.

The chain joins TRBV6-2 or TRBV6-3 to TRBJ2-1; D is ambiguous. CDR1 is MNHEY and CDR2 is SVGEGT in the germline V gene. The V end lost 0 bases, the J end lost 7 bases, and 4 bases lay between the germline ends. This CDR3 comprises 12 residues. The CDR3 DNA reads as TGTGCCAGCAGTTACTCCCCGAATGAGCAGTTCTTC. As protein: CASSYSPNEQFF.

To note about this clonotype: This may be a read error, as it is one base from a much larger clone. This chain connects TRBV5-1 to TRBJ1-1; D gene uncertain. The CDR3 length is 16 residues. V was clipped by 7 bases and J by 2 bases, with 21 bases between them. Looked up from germline, CDR1 is SGHRS and CDR2 is YFSETQ. In nucleotides, the CDR3 is TGCGCCAGCTTCAAATTCGGGATAGGCGAAAACACTGAAGCTTTCTTT. Translating gives CASFKFGIGENTEAFF.

Ten or more counts support this clonotype. The chain couples TRBV29-1 to TRBJ2-1, with 9 nucleotides matching TRBD2. The germline CDR1 and CDR2 sequences are SQVTM and ANQGSEA. The CDR3 has 13 residues. The J segment lost 9 bases and the V segment lost 4 bases, leaving 7 bases of the junction unmatched. CDR3 in amino acids: CSVVAGGLIEQFF. CDR3 in DNA: TGCAGCGTTGTTGCGGGGGGGTTGATTGAGCAGTTCTTC.

In its sample, this clonotype was seen many times. The chain links TRBV28 to TRBJ1-6; D not certain. The CDR3 totals 12 residues. The V gene lost 6 bases and the J gene lost 8 bases, with 8 bases spanning the gap. Per the germline V gene, CDR1 is MDHEN and CDR2 is SYDVKM. DNA of the CDR3: TGTGCCAGCAGCGACCTGGATTCACCCCTCCACTTT. Translation: CASSDLDSPLHF.

This clonotype was seen ten or more times. The chain recombines TRBV5-1 with TRBJ2-7, with TRBD1 matching 8 bases. Germline CDR1 SGHRS, CDR2 YFSETQ. The CDR3 is made up of 14 amino acids. J lost 2 bases, V lost 5 bases, and 6 bases had no gene match. The CDR3 reads CASRQDRATYEQYF. DNA of the CDR3: TGCGCCAGCAGGCAGGACAGGGCTACCTACGAGCAGTACTTC.

This clonotype has a count of ten or more. The rearrangement joins TRBV18 to TRBJ1-3; 7 bases map to TRBD1. CDR1 KGHSH and CDR2 LQKENI come from the germline V gene. CDR3 length equals 18 residues. V gave up 1 base and J gave up 0 bases; unmatched junction bases: 9. The CDR3 spells CASSPRTPTGTSGNTIYF. CDR3 DNA: TGTGCCAGCTCACCACGTACACCGACAGGGACCTCTGGAAACACCATATATTTT.

This clonotype came up many times. The chain uses TRBV7-8 and TRBJ2-5; no reliable D call. Per the germline V gene, CDR1 is SGHVS and CDR2 is FQNEAQ. V was shortened by 2 bases and J by 2 bases, with 6 bases between the two germline ends. The CDR3 length is 13 residues. This CDR3 reads CASSLSVQETQYF. CDR3 coding DNA: TGTGCCAGCAGCTTATCGGTACAAGAGACCCAGTACTTC.

The table lists this clonotype with a few counts. The chain uses TRBV3-1 and TRBJ1-3; no clear D. The CDR3 length is 14 residues. CDR1 is LGHDT and CDR2 is YNNKEL in the germline V gene (reference sequence). Deletions cut 4 bases from V and 4 bases from J, with 11 bases between. The CDR3 DNA reads TGTGCCAGCAGCCTCCGGACGGGAGGAAACACCATATATTTT. Its translation: CASSLRTGGNTIYF.

This clonotype occurred many times. Here the CDR3 reads CASSPPIQTQYF. Written as DNA, the CDR3 is TGTGCCAGCTCACCACCGATCCAGACCCAGTACTTC. The gene calls are TRBV18 and TRBJ2-5, with D hard to call. Germline assignment: CDR1 KGHSH and CDR2 LQKENI. CDR3 length equals 12 residues. Trimming stripped 0 bases from V and 6 bases from J, with 5 bases between.

This clonotype was detected ten times or more. The genes are TRBV6-2 or TRBV6-3 and TRBJ2-3; the match to TRBD1 covers 7 bases. CDR1 and CDR2 (germline): MNHEY, SVGEGT. V dropped 5 bases and J dropped 1; count of bases not matched to a gene: 6. The CDR3 is 15 amino acids. The CDR3 here is CASSEGGAGTDTQYF. DNA of the CDR3: TGTGCCAGCAGTGAAGGGGGCGCGGGCACAGATACGCAGTATTTT.

This clonotype was picked up many times. The rearrangement uses TRBV20-1 and TRBJ1-3; the match to TRBD1 covers 8 bases. V lost 2 bases and J lost 2; bases outside the gene matches: 8. The germline CDR1 and CDR2 sequences are DFQATT and SNEGSKA (reference sequence). CDR3 size: 16 residues. The CDR3 region has the DNA TGCAGTGCTAGACACACGGGACAGGTCACTGGAAACACCATATATTTT. It encodes CSARHTGQVTGNTIYF.

This clonotype was found many times. V and J are TRBV5-1 and TRBJ1-2; perhaps TRBD1 as D (6 bases). The CDR3 is made up of 14 amino acids. Germline CDR1 is SGHRS and CDR2 is YFSETQ. Trimming took off 2 bases at V and 7 bases at J, with 15 bases between the two ends. The CDR3 region is CASSFTGPAGGYTF. CDR3 nucleotides: TGCGCCAGCAGCTTCACAGGGCCGGCGGGTGGCTACACCTTC.

In its sample, this clonotype was seen many times. The chain couples TRBV6-1 to TRBJ2-2; 7 nucleotides agree with TRBD1. Per germline, CDR1 MNHNS and CDR2 SASEGT. V was clipped by 7 bases and J by 1 base; unmatched bases: 9. This CDR3 contains 16 residues. In nucleotides, the CDR3 is TGTGCCAGCACCCCCCAGAGGACAGGGAACACCGGGGAGCTGTTTTTT. Encoded protein: CASTPQRTGNTGELFF.

This clonotype has at least ten counts. The rearrangement links TRBV12-3 or TRBV12-4 to TRBJ2-7; D is undetermined. This CDR3 region has 13 residues. The V gene lost 5 bases and the J gene lost 3 bases, with 11 bases spanning the gap. The CDR3 loop is CASSDHTGYEQYF. CDR3 bases: TGTGCCAGCAGTGATCATACGGGCTACGAGCAGTACTTC.

The sample holds many counts of this clonotype. The chain carries TRBV7-9 and TRBJ1-1; D uncertain. This CDR3 has 11 residues. CDR1 and CDR2 from the germline V gene are SEHNR and FQNEAQ (reference sequence). Trimming pared 5 bases from V and 3 bases from J, leaving 4 bases between. The CDR3 DNA reads TGTGCCAGCAGCATCTACACTGAAGCTTTCTTT. The encoded protein is CASSIYTEAFF.

With respect to this clonotype: This may come from a read error, since a much larger clone is one base off. The gene calls are TRBV12-3 or TRBV12-4 and TRBJ2-1; D perhaps matches TRBD2 (5 bases). The CDR3 totals 12 residues. V shed 6 bases and J shed 9 bases, with 12 bases lying between them. The CDR3 loop is CASRALGSEQFF. The CDR3 DNA follows: TGTGCCAGCAGGGCCTTGGGGAGTGAGCAGTTCTTC.

This clonotype has ten or more counts. The V gene is TRBV5-1, the J gene TRBJ1-5, with a possible D match to TRBD1 (6 bases). Looked up from germline, CDR1 is SGHRS and CDR2 is YFSETQ. This CDR3 has 14 amino acids. The V and J ends lost 4 bases and 3 bases respectively, with 11 bases between them. The CDR3, as DNA: TGCGCCAGCAGCCTAGGACAGATCAATCAGCCCCAGCATTTT. Protein sequence: CASSLGQINQPQHF.

In the case of this clonotype: This clone may be a read error of a much larger clone one base away. The chain combines TRBV29-1 with TRBJ2-3, with D perhaps matching TRBD1 (5 bases). CDR1 SQVTM and CDR2 ANQGSEA come from the germline V gene. The CDR3 has 11 amino acids. Written as DNA, the CDR3 is TGCAGCGTCGAAGGGGTGGTCTCGCAGTATTTT. It codes for CSVEGVVSQYF.

In this sample, this clonotype turned up many times. The CDR3 coding sequence is TGTGCCAGCAGCAAAGTGAAGGGGCCGGTTGGCTACACCTTC. It specifies CASSKVKGPVGYTF. The J gene is TRBJ1-2, the V gene TRBV21-1; the D call in the table, TRBD1, was not verified against the DNA. TRBV21-1 has pseudogene status. The CDR3 totals 14 residues.

This clonotype was counted many times. V usage is TRBV5-1 and J usage is TRBJ2-1; perhaps TRBD1 as D (6 bases). CDR3 size: 15 residues. Germline V gene data show CDR1 as SGHRS and CDR2 as YFSETQ. The V gene lost 1 base and the J gene lost 8 bases, with 16 bases spanning the gap. CDR3 nucleotide sequence: TGCGCCAGCAGCTTGTGGTGGGGCAAGGGGGATGAGCAGTTCTTC. Translation gives CASSLWWGKGDEQFF.

This clonotype appeared many times. The rearrangement joins TRBV28 to TRBJ1-6; unclear D gene. CDR1 MDHEN and CDR2 SYDVKM come from the germline V gene. The V end lost 7 bases, the J end lost 3 bases, and 10 bases lay between the germline ends. This CDR3 spans 14 amino acids. CDR3: CASTVQGYNSPLHF. CDR3 sequence (DNA): TGTGCCAGCACCGTACAAGGCTATAATTCACCCCTCCACTTT.

This clonotype was counted ten times or more. The chain is built from TRBV10-2 and TRBJ1-1; tentative D call: TRBD1 (5 bases). V lost 2 bases to trimming and J lost 0 bases, with 10 bases between them. This CDR3 comprises 15 residues. Per germline, CDR1 WSHSY and CDR2 SAAADI. The CDR3 protein is CASSEVGRLNTEAFF. The CDR3 nucleotides read TGCGCCAGCAGTGAGGTGGGACGGCTGAACACTGAAGCTTTCTTT.

This clonotype has a count of ten or more. The chain links TRBV5-1 to TRBJ1-1; 7 bases line up with TRBD1. CDR1 and CDR2 from the germline V gene are SGHRS and YFSETQ. Germline trimming cut 4 bases from V and 3 bases from J; bases unmatched to any gene: 9. The CDR3 extends over 15 amino acids. The CDR3 bases are TGCGCCAGCAGCGCAATGACAGGGCTGGACACTGAAGCTTTCTTT. Protein: CASSAMTGLDTEAFF.

In its sample, this clonotype was seen many times. The genes are TRBV6-5 and TRBJ2-6, with 7 bases that match TRBD1. J lost 0 bases, V lost 10 bases, and 9 bases had no gene match. The CDR3 contains 16 residues. Germline V lookup: CDR1 MNHEY, CDR2 SVGAGI. The CDR3 reads CANPGQSYSGANVLTF. The CDR3 DNA reads TGTGCCAATCCGGGACAGTCTTACTCTGGGGCCAACGTCCTGACTTTC.

This clonotype came up a few times. This sequence joins TRBV5-4 and TRBJ2-3, with 9 bases lining up with TRBD1. Per germline, CDR1 SGHNT and CDR2 YYREEE (reference sequence). The junction had 8 bases not matched to a gene; V was cut back by 4 bases and J by 5 bases. The CDR3 consists of 15 residues. This chain's CDR3 is CASSENRGPGDTQYF. The CDR3 DNA reads as TGTGCCAGCAGCGAAAACAGGGGGCCGGGAGATACGCAGTATTTT.